The rows below give T cell receptor beta chains drawn from one sample of a study of shared clonotypes between healthy human individuals. Generated by immunoSEQ multiplex PCR, the TCRdb table keeps only in-frame clones and is missing some. There are about 120,000 clones in the sample; approximately 70% occur only once, and over 20% lies in the top ten. Sequenced: memory CD8+ T cells sorted from blood. These TCRs come from a woman aged 25-40 years in good health. Each CDR3 is given with its conserved first and last residue. D genes are given only for firm matches. Rows may omit the clone size; those that give it use once, few, many or a size class.

clone_size	d_call	v_call	j_call	cdr3_aa	cdr3_nt
-	-	TRBV7-8	TRBJ1-1	CASSPGRVPRGTEAFF	TGTGCCAGCAGCCCAGGACGAGTCCCTAGGGGCACTGAAGCTTTCTTT
few	-	TRBV19	TRBJ2-2	CASNGDNTGELFF	TGTGCCAGTAATGGGGACAACACCGGGGAGCTGTTTTTT
once	TRBD2	TRBV10-3	TRBJ2-1	CAISGPSGSVYNEQFF	TGTGCCATCAGTGGACCTAGCGGGAGCGTCTACAATGAGCAGTTCTTC
-	TRBD2	TRBV28	TRBJ2-7	CASSQGLAGPSYEQYF	TGTGCCAGCAGTCAGGGACTAGCGGGCCCCTCCTACGAGCAGTACTTC
-	-	TRBV29-1	TRBJ2-5	CSVAGKGEETQYF	TGCAGCGTTGCCGGAAAGGGGGAGGAGACCCAGTACTTC
-	-	TRBV7-9	TRBJ2-1	CASSSELMAPYNEQFF	TGTGCCAGCAGCTCAGAACTGATGGCCCCGTACAATGAGCAGTTCTTC
-	-	TRBV15	TRBJ2-6	CATSKMTVSGANVLTF	TGTGCCACCAGCAAAATGACTGTATCTGGGGCCAACGTCCTGACTTTC
-	-	TRBV28	TRBJ2-7	CASSRDSGVSYEQYF	TGTGCCAGCAGCCGCGACTCTGGAGTTTCCTACGAGCAGTACTTC
many	TRBD2	TRBV15	TRBJ2-1	CATTPAGVDYNEQFF	TGTGCCACCACGCCAGCGGGAGTCGACTACAATGAGCAGTTCTTC
many	TRBD2	TRBV6-1	TRBJ2-2	CASSEVATGGRTAAGELFF	TGTGCCAGCAGTGAAGTCGCGACGGGAGGGCGCACCGCTGCGGGGGAGCTGTTTTTT
-	-	TRBV7-9	TRBJ1-2	CASSPLSASNYGYTF	TGTGCCAGCAGCCCACTTTCGGCGTCTAACTATGGCTACACCTTC
-	-	TRBV25-1	TRBJ2-1	CASSDLSVMLNSYNEQFF	TGTGCCAGCAGTGACCTCTCTGTGATGCTCAATTCCTACAATGAGCAGTTCTTC
-	-	TRBV28	TRBJ2-1	CASRRRAGYNEQFF	TGTGCCAGCCGGAGGCGGGCGGGCTACAATGAGCAGTTCTTC
-	-	TRBV9	TRBJ2-7	CASTPGPPAYEQYF	TGTGCCAGCACGCCGGGGCCACCCGCCTACGAGCAGTACTTC
-	TRBD2	TRBV4-1	TRBJ2-7	CASSPSDLAGGLLYEQYF	TGCGCCAGCAGCCCTTCCGACCTAGCGGGAGGTCTTCTATACGAGCAGTACTTC
many	-	TRBV18	TRBJ1-1	CASSALYTEAFF	TGTGCCAGCTCTGCCCTGTACACTGAAGCTTTCTTT
-	-	TRBV19	TRBJ2-3	CASKRGTGSTDTQYF	TGTGCCAGTAAGAGGGGCACAGGTTCGACAGATACGCAGTATTTT
-	-	TRBV2	TRBJ1-6	CASSEGRISPLHF	TGTGCCAGCAGTGAAGGGCGGATTTCACCCCTCCACTTT
-	-	TRBV5-1	TRBJ1-1	CASREGHLGGEAFF	TGCGCCAGCAGAGAGGGGCACTTAGGGGGTGAAGCTTTCTTT
few	-	TRBV5-1	TRBJ1-5	CASSLGLSGNQPQHF	TGCGCCAGCAGCTTGGGGCTAAGTGGCAATCAGCCCCAGCATTTT
many	-	TRBV25-1	TRBJ1-6	CASTSGLSPLHF	TGTGCCAGCACCTCAGGGCTCTCACCCCTCCACTTT
-	-	TRBV27	TRBJ1-3	CASLTGRAGNTIYF	TGTGCCAGCTTAACAGGACGTGCTGGAAACACCATATATTTT
few	TRBD2	TRBV25-1	TRBJ2-2	CATGGLGNTGELFF	TGTGCTACGGGAGGTCTAGGGAACACCGGGGAGCTGTTTTTT
many	-	TRBV9	TRBJ2-6	CASSVDSLASGANVLTF	TGTGCCAGCAGCGTGGACAGTCTAGCTTCCGGGGCCAACGTCCTGACTTTC
-	TRBD1	TRBV30	TRBJ2-7	CAWSVGQGVLYEQYF	TGTGCCTGGAGTGTCGGGCAGGGGGTTCTCTACGAGCAGTACTTC
-	-	TRBV2	TRBJ2-7	CASSTGNTGEQYF	TGTGCCAGCAGTACCGGGAACACTGGCGAGCAGTACTTC
-	TRBD2	TRBV27	TRBJ2-1	CASSLYSGSSYNEQFF	TGTGCCAGCAGTTTATATAGCGGGAGCTCCTACAATGAGCAGTTCTTC
-	-	TRBV5-4	TRBJ2-3	CASSRSTDTQYF	TGTGCCAGCAGCCGCAGCACAGATACGCAGTATTTT
few	-	TRBV27	TRBJ2-7	CASSPYPGDLYEQYF	TGTGCCAGCAGTCCGTACCCGGGGGATCTCTACGAGCAGTACTTC
-	-	TRBV10-1	TRBJ2-1	CASSEVGEIREQFF	TGCGCCAGCAGTGAAGTGGGGGAGATACGTGAGCAGTTCTTC
-	-	TRBV13	TRBJ1-3	CASSLWGAGNTIYF	TGTGCCAGCAGCTTATGGGGGGCAGGAAACACCATATATTTT
-	TRBD2	TRBV5-1	TRBJ2-3	CASSLGLGSEDTQYF	TGCGCCAGCAGCTTAGGACTAGGATCCGAAGATACGCAGTATTTT